Listed here are 26 T cell receptor beta chains from one sample, sequenced in a study of blood T cell repertoires in COVID-19 (dated by TCRdb to 2018 to 2020). The library came from the immunoSEQ multiplex PCR assay. TCRdb retrieved this table from immuneACCESS and kept in-frame rearrangements only. Not all clones are present; in checked studies, unresolved V genes account for under half, and no reason is known for the remainder. For this sample there are fewer than 90,000 clones; around nine tenths appear just once. The ten largest clones capture 4.9% of the sample. Sequencing used peripheral blood. The receptors stem from a man in his fifties or sixties with active or convalescent COVID-19.

The rearrangement links TRBV18 to TRBJ2-7; the match to TRBD1 covers 12 bases. This CDR3 is built from 18 residues. V was clipped by 3 bases and J by 6 bases; unmatched bases: 15. CDR1 KGHSH and CDR2 LQKENI come from the germline V gene. The CDR3 DNA is TGTGCCAGCTCACCCGGGACAGGGGGCGATTTAGGACGTAGCGAGCAGTACTTC. Its translation is CASSPGTGGDLGRSEQYF.

This clone was seen once. The chain links TRBV21-1 to TRBJ2-5; TRBD2 is the table's D call and was not checked against the DNA. TRBV21-1 is designated a pseudogene. The CDR3 has 15 residues. The CDR3 loop is CASSKASGGRETQYF. In DNA, the CDR3 is TGTGCCAGCAGCAAAGCTTCGGGGGGTCGGGAGACCCAGTACTTC.

A single count supports this clone. The J gene is TRBJ2-1, the V gene TRBV11-3; D perhaps matches TRBD2 (6 bases). Germline V gene sequence: CDR1 SGHNT, CDR2 YENEEA. V lost 5 bases, J lost 4 bases, and 24 bases lay in between. CDR3 length: 18 residues. The CDR3 loop is CASSLYTTPGLTYNEQFF. The CDR3 nucleotides are TGTGCCAGCAGCCTTTATACCACTCCGGGACTTACTTACAATGAGCAGTTCTTC.

This sequence joins TRBV2 and TRBJ2-1; 13 bases agree with TRBD2. Germline CDR1 and CDR2: SNHLY and FYNNEI. The V segment lost 5 bases and the J segment 1 base; nucleotides outside the gene matches: 8. The CDR3 extends over 18 amino acids. The CDR3: CASSPMTSGGLSYNEQFF. The CDR3 nucleotides are TGTGCCAGCAGTCCTATGACTAGCGGGGGGCTTTCCTACAATGAGCAGTTCTTC. Using reference TRBV2 and TRBJ2-1 for the parts outside the CDR3, the full variable domain is EPEVTQTPSHQVTQMGQEVILRCVPISNHLYFYWYRQILGQKVEFLVSFYNNEISEKSEIFDDQFSVERPDGSNFTLKIRSTKLEDSAMYFCASSPMTSGGLSYNEQFFGPGTRLTVL.

This chain connects TRBV10-3 to TRBJ2-2, with 7 bases matching TRBD2. The J segment lost 1 base and the V segment lost 0 bases, leaving 2 bases of the junction unmatched. This CDR3 is built from 16 residues. The germline V gene has CDR1 ENHRY and CDR2 SYGVKD. This chain's CDR3 is CAISESPSGNTGELFF. The CDR3 DNA follows: TGTGCCATCAGTGAGTCCCCTAGCGGGAACACCGGGGAGCTGTTTTTT.

The chain links TRBV6-5 to TRBJ2-7, with 10 bases lining up with TRBD2. Unmatched junction bases numbered 5, after V lost 5 bases and J lost 4 bases. The CDR3 loop spans 14 amino acids. From germline, CDR1 is MNHEY and CDR2 SVGAGI. The chain's CDR3 is CASSISGGPYEQYV. CDR3 sequence (DNA): TGTGCCAGCAGTATTAGCGGGGGGCCATACGAGCAGTACGTC.

The chain uses TRBV20-1 and TRBJ2-5; D call uncertain. The CDR3 covers 11 residues. Looked up from germline, CDR1 is DFQATT and CDR2 is SNEGSKA (reference sequence). With 1 base removed from V and 4 bases from J, the gap between germline ends came to 4 bases. CDR3 nucleotides: TGCAGTGCTAGAGCGGGAGAGACCCAGTACTTC. Translation: CSARAGETQYF.

The V and J genes are TRBV5-1 and TRBJ2-1; perhaps TRBD2 as D (5 bases). CDR3 length: 14 residues. Trimming left V 0 bases short and J 6 bases short, with 10 bases between. The germline gives CDR1 SGHRS, CDR2 YFSETQ. CDR3 residues: CASSLAGLLNEQFF. CDR3 in DNA: TGCGCCAGCAGCTTGGCCGGACTCCTCAATGAGCAGTTCTTC.

The V gene is TRBV5-1, the J gene TRBJ2-3; 9 bases agree with TRBD1. Germline loops: CDR1 SGHRS, CDR2 YFSETQ. CDR3 length: 16 residues. V shed 0 bases, J shed 0 bases, and the junction held 2 bases outside the gene matches. This chain's CDR3 is CASSLAGTGSTDTQYF. The CDR3 DNA reads TGCGCCAGCAGCTTGGCCGGGACAGGGAGCACAGATACGCAGTATTTT.

The chain is built from TRBV11-2 and TRBJ2-7; 9 bases map to TRBD2. This CDR3 is built from 18 residues. Germline trimming cut 5 bases from V and 0 bases from J; bases unmatched to any gene: 14. CDR1 is SGHAT and CDR2 is FQNNGV in the germline V gene. CDR3: CASSPGLAPGQGSYEQYF. The CDR3 DNA reads as TGTGCCAGCAGCCCGGGACTAGCTCCTGGTCAGGGCTCCTACGAGCAGTACTTC.

The chain uses TRBV11-2 and TRBJ2-1, with 11 bases matching TRBD2. The ends lost 0 bases at V and 14 bases at J; junction bases unmatched: 6. The CDR3 loop spans 14 amino acids. CDR1 and CDR2 from the germline V gene are SGHAT and FQNNGV. For the CDR3, the DNA is TGTGCCAGCAGCTTAGACCCCGGGACTAGCGGCAAGTTCTTC. Protein sequence: CASSLDPGTSGKFF.

The chain uses TRBV7-8 and TRBJ1-2; no clear D. The CDR3 has 14 amino acids. CDR1 SGHVS and CDR2 FQNEAQ come from the germline V gene. V lost 2 bases, J lost 0 bases, and 7 bases lay in between. The CDR3 here is CASSLSESNYGYTF. The CDR3 coding sequence is TGTGCCAGCAGCTTATCCGAGTCTAACTATGGCTACACCTTC.

V gene TRBV19 combines with J gene TRBJ2-3; D gene uncertain. Germline-derived CDR1 and CDR2 are LNHDA and SQIVND (reference sequence). The length of the CDR3 is 15 residues. Trimming left V 1 base short and J 4 bases short, with 12 bases between. The CDR3 reads CASSIGRQVADTQYF. CDR3 bases: TGTGCCAGTAGTATAGGACGACAAGTCGCAGATACGCAGTATTTT.

The chain uses TRBV3-1 (or the pseudogene TRBV3-2) and TRBJ2-1; 12 bases map to TRBD1. The CDR3 has 18 amino acids. CDR1 is LGHDT and CDR2 is YNNKEL in the germline V gene (reference sequence). Losses at the gene ends were 0 bases for V and 4 bases for J; bases not matched to a gene: 7. CDR3: CASSQDAPGQGAYNEQFF. The CDR3, as DNA: TGTGCCAGCAGCCAAGACGCCCCGGGACAGGGGGCTTACAATGAGCAGTTCTTC.

The V call is TRBV28, the J call TRBJ1-2, with 9 bases that match TRBD1. The J segment lost 3 bases and the V segment lost 7 bases, leaving 3 bases of the junction unmatched. The CDR3 consists of 13 residues. Germline V CDR1 and CDR2: MDHEN, SYDVKM. The CDR3 DNA reads TGTGCCAGCACCCGGACAGGGGACTATGGCTACACCTTC. This translates into CASTRTGDYGYTF.

The chain couples TRBV30 to TRBJ1-6; possibly TRBD1 for D (5 bases). The V end lost 3 bases, the J end lost 7 bases, and 13 bases lay between the germline ends. Germline CDR1 reads GTSNPN; CDR2 reads SVGIG (reference sequence). The CDR3 consists of 14 residues. The CDR3 nucleotides are TGTGCCTGGAGCAACGGGGGGTCGAATTCACCCCTCCACTTT. Its protein product is CAWSNGGSNSPLHF. Combining the CDR3 with reference TRBV30 and TRBJ1-6 gives the whole variable domain SQTIHQWPATLVQPVGSPLSLECTVEGTSNPNLYWYRQAAGRGLQLLFYSVGIGQISSEVPQNLSASRPQDRQFILSSKKLLLSDSGFYLCAWSNGGSNSPLHFGNGTRLTVT.

A note on this clone: Distinct nucleotide sequences in the sample also encode this CDR3. V gene TRBV5-5 combines with J gene TRBJ2-5, with 11 positions matching TRBD1. Germline V gene sequence: CDR1 SGHKS, CDR2 YYEKEE (reference sequence). The CDR3 runs 14 residues. Trimming took 4 bases from V and 4 from J; bases not matched to a gene: 3. The CDR3 DNA sequence: TGTGCCAGCAGCCCGGACAGGGGGCGAGAGACCCAGTACTTC. This encodes CASSPDRGRETQYF.

This CDR3 is CASRWTGRDPYEQYV. The DNA of the CDR3 is TGTGCCAGCAGGTGGACGGGGCGGGACCCCTACGAGCAGTACGTC. The genes are TRBV6-5 and TRBJ2-7, with D possibly matching TRBD2 (6 bases). CDR1 is MNHEY and CDR2 is SVGAGI in the germline V gene. V was pared by 6 bases and J by 2 bases, with 17 bases between. The CDR3 is 15 amino acids.

The chain employs TRBV19 and TRBJ1-1; D unresolved. The CDR3 covers 15 residues. V was clipped by 0 bases and J by 7 bases, with 15 bases between them. Germline V gene data show CDR1 as LNHDA and CDR2 as SQIVND (reference sequence). The CDR3, as DNA: TGTGCCAGTAGTATAGAAGGGAGGGCCGGGCGTGAAGCTTTCTTT. This codes for CASSIEGRAGREAFF.

The count of this clone is one. The chain combines TRBV5-1 with TRBJ2-1; 9 bases map to TRBD2. Trimming at V came to 4 bases and at J to 5 bases, leaving 10 bases not matched to a gene. Germline values: CDR1 SGHRS, CDR2 YFSETQ. The CDR3 has 16 amino acids. The CDR3 protein is CASSRRAGGPDNEQFF. CDR3 DNA sequence: TGCGCCAGCAGCCGCCGCGCGGGGGGGCCGGACAATGAGCAGTTCTTC. The full variable domain, its missing parts supplied by reference TRBV5-1 and TRBJ2-1, is KAGVTQTPRYLIKTRGQQVTLSCSPISGHRSVSWYQQTPGQGLQFLFEYFSETQRNKGNFPGRFSGRQFSNSRSEMNVSTLELGDSALYLCASSRRAGGPDNEQFFGPGTRLTVL.

The V call is TRBV10-3, the J call TRBJ2-1; 10 bases line up with TRBD1. Per germline, CDR1 ENHRY and CDR2 SYGVKD. The CDR3 has 17 amino acids. The junction had 7 bases not matched to a gene; V was cut back by 5 bases and J by 0 bases. CDR3 in amino acids: CAISPGTGVSSYNEQFF. The CDR3 DNA reads as TGTGCCATCAGTCCCGGGACAGGGGTTAGCTCCTACAATGAGCAGTTCTTC.

About this clone itself: The germline gene is not matched at one end of the junction; a read error may be the cause. The rearrangement joins TRBV6-2 or TRBV6-3 to TRBJ1-2, with 8 positions matching TRBD1. Germline values: CDR1 MNHEY, CDR2 SVGEGT. The CDR3 is 15 residues long. The CDR3 nucleotides are TGTGCCAGCAGGTACTTGCCCGCACAGGGGGAAGGCTACACCTTC. Protein sequence: CASRYLPAQGEGYTF.

The V and J genes are TRBV6-5 and TRBJ1-4, with unresolved D. The V and J ends lost 2 bases and 4 bases respectively, with 8 bases between them. The V gene's germline CDR1 is MNHEY and CDR2 SVGAGI. This CDR3 comprises 14 residues. CDR3 DNA: TGTGCCAGCAGTTACCTTGGCAGTAATGAAAAACTGTTTTTT. This translates into CASSYLGSNEKLFF.

This chain uses TRBV14 with TRBJ1-3; no reliable D call. Germline values: CDR1 SGHDN, CDR2 FVKESK. This CDR3 region has 14 residues. V lost 4 bases and J 0 bases, leaving 7 bases between the germline ends. CDR3 residues: CASSLSSSGNTIYF. The CDR3 bases are TGTGCCAGCAGCCTCTCGAGCTCTGGAAACACCATATATTTT.

CDR3 coding DNA: TGTGCCAGCACCCCCACCGGGACTTACCCCTACAATGAGCAGTTCTTC. Its translation: CASTPTGTYPYNEQFF. The rearrangement uses TRBV11-1 and TRBJ2-1; tentatively, D is TRBD2 (6 bases). The CDR3 totals 16 residues. Germline CDR1 and CDR2: SGHAT and FQDESV (reference sequence). The germline V and J ends were trimmed by 7 bases and 2 bases, with 18 bases remaining between them.

The V and J genes are TRBV5-1 and TRBJ1-4; possibly TRBD1 for D (6 bases). The CDR3 is 13 amino acids. Between the trimmed V and J ends, which lost 4 bases and 8 bases, there was a span of 12 bases. Germline CDR1 and CDR2: SGHRS and YFSETQ. This CDR3 is CASSAEQGEKLFF. In DNA, the CDR3 is TGCGCCAGCAGCGCCGAACAGGGAGAAAAACTGTTTTTT.